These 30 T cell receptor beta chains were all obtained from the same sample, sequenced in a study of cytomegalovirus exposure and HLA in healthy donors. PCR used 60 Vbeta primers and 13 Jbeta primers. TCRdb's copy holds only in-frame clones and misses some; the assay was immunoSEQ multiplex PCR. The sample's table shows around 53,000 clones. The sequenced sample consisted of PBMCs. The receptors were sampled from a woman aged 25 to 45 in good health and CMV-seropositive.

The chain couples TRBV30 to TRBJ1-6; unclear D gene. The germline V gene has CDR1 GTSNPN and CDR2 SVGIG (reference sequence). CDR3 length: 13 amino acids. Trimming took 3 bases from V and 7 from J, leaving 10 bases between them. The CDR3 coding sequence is TGTGCCTGGAGACAAGCGGGGAATTCACCCCTCCACTTT. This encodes CAWRQAGNSPLHF.

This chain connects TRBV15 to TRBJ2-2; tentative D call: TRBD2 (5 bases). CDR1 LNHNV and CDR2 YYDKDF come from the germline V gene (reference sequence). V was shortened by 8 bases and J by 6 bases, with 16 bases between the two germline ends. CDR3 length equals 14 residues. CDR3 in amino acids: CATRGLSQAGELFF. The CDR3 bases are TGTGCCACCCGGGGTCTCTCTCAGGCCGGGGAGCTGTTTTTT.

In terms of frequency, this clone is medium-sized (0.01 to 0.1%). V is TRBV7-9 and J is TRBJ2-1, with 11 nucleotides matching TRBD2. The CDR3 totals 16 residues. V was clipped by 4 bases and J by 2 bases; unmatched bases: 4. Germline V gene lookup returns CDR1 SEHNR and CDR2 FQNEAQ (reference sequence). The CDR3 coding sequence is TGTGCCAGCAGCTCTCTAGCGGGAGGCCCCTACAATGAGCAGTTCTTC. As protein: CASSSLAGGPYNEQFF.

CDR3: CAWSVKGGGYNEQFF. Written as DNA, the CDR3 is TGTGCCTGGAGTGTCAAAGGGGGTGGGTACAATGAGCAGTTCTTC. This rearrangement joins TRBV30 to TRBJ2-1; tentatively, D is TRBD1 (6 bases). Germline V lookup: CDR1 GTSNPN, CDR2 SVGIG (reference sequence). With 0 bases removed from V and 4 bases from J, the gap between germline ends came to 13 bases. This CDR3 contains 15 residues.

CDR3 amino acids: CASSFDISYNSPLHF. The CDR3 DNA reads TGTGCCAGCAGTTTCGACATCTCCTATAATTCACCCCTCCACTTT. This chain connects TRBV6-5 to TRBJ1-6; D remains ambiguous. The CDR3 consists of 15 residues. V lost 4 bases, J lost 0 bases, and 7 bases lay in between. CDR1 and CDR2 (germline): MNHEY, SVGAGI.

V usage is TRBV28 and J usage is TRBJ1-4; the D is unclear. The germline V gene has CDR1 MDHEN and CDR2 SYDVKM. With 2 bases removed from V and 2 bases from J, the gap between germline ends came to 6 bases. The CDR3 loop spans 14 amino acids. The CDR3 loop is CASSLVSTNEKLFF. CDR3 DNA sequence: TGTGCCAGCAGTTTAGTTTCGACTAATGAAAAACTGTTTTTT.

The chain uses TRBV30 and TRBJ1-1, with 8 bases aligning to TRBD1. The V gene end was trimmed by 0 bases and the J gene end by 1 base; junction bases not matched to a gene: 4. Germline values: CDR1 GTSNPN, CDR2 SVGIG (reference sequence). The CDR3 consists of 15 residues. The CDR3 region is CAWSVLGQGNTEAFF. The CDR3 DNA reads TGTGCCTGGAGTGTACTCGGACAGGGGAACACTGAAGCTTTCTTT.

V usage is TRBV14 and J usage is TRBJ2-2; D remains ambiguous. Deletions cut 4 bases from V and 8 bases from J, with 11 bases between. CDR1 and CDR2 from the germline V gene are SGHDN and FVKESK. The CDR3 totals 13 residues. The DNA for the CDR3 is TGTGCCAGCAGCCGAACATTGGCTGGGGAGCTGTTTTTT. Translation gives CASSRTLAGELFF.

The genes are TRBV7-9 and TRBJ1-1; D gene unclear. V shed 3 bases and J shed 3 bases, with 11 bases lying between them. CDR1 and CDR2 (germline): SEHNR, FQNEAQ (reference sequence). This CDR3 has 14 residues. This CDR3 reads CASSFHSRDTEAFF. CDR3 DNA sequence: TGTGCCAGCAGCTTTCATTCGAGGGACACTGAAGCTTTCTTT.

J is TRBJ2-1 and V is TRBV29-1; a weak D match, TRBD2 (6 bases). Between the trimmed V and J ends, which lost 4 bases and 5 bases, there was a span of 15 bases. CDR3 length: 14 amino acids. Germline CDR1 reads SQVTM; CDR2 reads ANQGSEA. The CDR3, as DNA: TGCAGCGTTGCCCCTAGCGCCCTAGACAATGAGCAGTTCTTC. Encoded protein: CSVAPSALDNEQFF.

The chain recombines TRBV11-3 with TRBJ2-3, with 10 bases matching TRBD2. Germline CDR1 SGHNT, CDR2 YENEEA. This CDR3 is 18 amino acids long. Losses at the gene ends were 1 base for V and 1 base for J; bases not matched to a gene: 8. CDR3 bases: TGTGCCAGCAGCTTAGGGGGGACTAGCGTTGTTCGCACAGATACGCAGTATTTT. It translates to CASSLGGTSVVRTDTQYF.

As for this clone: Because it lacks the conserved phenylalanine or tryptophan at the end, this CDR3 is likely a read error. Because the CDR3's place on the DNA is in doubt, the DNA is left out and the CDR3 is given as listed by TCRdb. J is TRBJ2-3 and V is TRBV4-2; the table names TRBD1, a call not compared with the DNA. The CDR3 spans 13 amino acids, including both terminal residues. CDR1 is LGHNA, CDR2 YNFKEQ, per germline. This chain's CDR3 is CASSQDRGQGAQV.

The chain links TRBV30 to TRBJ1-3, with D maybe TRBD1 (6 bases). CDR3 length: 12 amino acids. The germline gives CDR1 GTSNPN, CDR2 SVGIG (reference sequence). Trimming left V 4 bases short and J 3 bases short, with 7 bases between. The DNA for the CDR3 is TGTGCCTGGAAGGGGGTTGGAAACACCATATATTTT. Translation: CAWKGVGNTIYF.

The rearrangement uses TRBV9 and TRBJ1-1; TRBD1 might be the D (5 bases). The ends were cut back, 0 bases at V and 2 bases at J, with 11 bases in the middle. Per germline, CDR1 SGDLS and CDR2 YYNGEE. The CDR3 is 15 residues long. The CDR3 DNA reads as TGTGCCAGCAGCGTAGAAGCATGGGGCAACACTGAAGCTTTCTTT. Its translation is CASSVEAWGNTEAFF. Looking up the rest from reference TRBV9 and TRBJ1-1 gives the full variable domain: DSGVTQTPKHLITATGQRVTLRCSPRSGDLSVYWYQQSLDQGLQFLIQYYNGEERAKGNILERFSAQQFPDLHSELNLSSLELGDSALYFCASSVEAWGNTEAFFGQGTRLTVV.

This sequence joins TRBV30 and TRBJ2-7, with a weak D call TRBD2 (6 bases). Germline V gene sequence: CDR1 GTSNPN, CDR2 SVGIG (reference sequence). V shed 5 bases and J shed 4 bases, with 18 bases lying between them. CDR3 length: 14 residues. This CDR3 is CAWGTGTAPYEQYF. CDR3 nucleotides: TGTGCCTGGGGTACCGGGACTGCGCCTTACGAGCAGTACTTC.

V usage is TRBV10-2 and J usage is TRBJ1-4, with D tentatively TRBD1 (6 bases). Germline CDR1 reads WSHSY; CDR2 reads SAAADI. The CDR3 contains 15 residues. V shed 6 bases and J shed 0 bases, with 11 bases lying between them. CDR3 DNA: TGCGCCAGCAGGGAGACAGGCACAACTAATGAAAAACTGTTTTTT. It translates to CASRETGTTNEKLFF.

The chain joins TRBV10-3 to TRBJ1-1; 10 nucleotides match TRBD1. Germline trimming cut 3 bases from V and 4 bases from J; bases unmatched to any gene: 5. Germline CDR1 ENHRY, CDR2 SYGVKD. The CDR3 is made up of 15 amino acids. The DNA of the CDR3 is TGTGCCATCAGTGACTCGGACAGGGGGGGCACTGAAGCTTTCTTT. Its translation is CAISDSDRGGTEAFF.

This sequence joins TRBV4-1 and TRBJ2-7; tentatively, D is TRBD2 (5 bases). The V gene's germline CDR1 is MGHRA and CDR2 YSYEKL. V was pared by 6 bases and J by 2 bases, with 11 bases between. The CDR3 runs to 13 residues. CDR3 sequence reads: CASSQLAAYEQYF. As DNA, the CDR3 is TGCGCCAGCAGTCAGCTAGCCGCCTACGAGCAGTACTTC.

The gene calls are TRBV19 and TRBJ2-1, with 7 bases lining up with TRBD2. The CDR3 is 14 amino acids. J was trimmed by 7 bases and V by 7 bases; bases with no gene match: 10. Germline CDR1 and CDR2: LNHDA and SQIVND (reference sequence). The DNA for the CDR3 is TGTGCCAGTAAGCGGGGCCCCCTCCGTAATGAGCAGTTCTTC. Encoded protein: CASKRGPLRNEQFF.

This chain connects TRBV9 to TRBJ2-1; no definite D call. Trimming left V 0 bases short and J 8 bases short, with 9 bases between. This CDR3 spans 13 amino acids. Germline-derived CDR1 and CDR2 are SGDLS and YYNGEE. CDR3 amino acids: CASSVGSFDEQFF. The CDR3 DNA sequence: TGTGCCAGCAGCGTAGGGAGCTTCGATGAGCAGTTCTTC.

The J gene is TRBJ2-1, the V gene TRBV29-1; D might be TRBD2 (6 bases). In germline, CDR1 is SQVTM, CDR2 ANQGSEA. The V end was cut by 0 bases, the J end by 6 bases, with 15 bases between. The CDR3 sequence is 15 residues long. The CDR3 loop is CSVEEGGIGSNEQFF. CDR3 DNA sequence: TGCAGCGTTGAAGAGGGGGGAATAGGGAGCAATGAGCAGTTCTTC.

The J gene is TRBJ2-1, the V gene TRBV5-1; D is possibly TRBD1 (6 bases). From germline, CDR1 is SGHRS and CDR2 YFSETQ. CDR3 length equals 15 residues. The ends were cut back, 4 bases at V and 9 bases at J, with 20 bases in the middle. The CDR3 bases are TGCGCCAGCAGCCAAGGGACCCATGGGGGCAGTGAGCAGTTCTTC. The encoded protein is CASSQGTHGGSEQFF.

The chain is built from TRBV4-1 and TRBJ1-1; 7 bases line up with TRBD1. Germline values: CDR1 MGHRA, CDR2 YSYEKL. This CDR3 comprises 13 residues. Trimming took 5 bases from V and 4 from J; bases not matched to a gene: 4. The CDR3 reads CASSVNRGTEAFF. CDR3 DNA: TGCGCCAGCAGCGTAAACAGGGGCACTGAAGCTTTCTTT.

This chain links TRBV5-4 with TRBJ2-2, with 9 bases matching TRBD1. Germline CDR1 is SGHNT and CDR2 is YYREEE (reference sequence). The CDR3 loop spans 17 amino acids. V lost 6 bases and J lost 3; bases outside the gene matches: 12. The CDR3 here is CASTLYYRGLDTGELFF. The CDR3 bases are TGTGCCAGCACCCTATACTACAGGGGGCTGGACACCGGGGAGCTGTTTTTT.

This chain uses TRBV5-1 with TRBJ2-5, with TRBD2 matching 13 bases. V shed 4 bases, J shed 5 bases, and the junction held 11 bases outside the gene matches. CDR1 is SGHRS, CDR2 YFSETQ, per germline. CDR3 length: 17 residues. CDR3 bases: TGCGCCAGCAGCGGGGGGACTAGCGGGGCCGGAAGGGAGACCCAGTACTTC. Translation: CASSGGTSGAGRETQYF. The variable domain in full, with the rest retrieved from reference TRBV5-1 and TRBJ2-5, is KAGVTQTPRYLIKTRGQQVTLSCSPISGHRSVSWYQQTPGQGLQFLFEYFSETQRNKGNFPGRFSGRQFSNSRSEMNVSTLELGDSALYLCASSGGTSGAGRETQYFGPGTRLLVL.

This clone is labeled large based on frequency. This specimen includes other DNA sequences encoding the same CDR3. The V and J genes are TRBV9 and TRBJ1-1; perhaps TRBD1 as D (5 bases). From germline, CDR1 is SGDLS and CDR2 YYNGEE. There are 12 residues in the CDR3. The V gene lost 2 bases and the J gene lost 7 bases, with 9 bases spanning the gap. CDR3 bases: TGTGCCAGCAGCGTTCCGGGGGTTGAAGCTTTCTTT. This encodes CASSVPGVEAFF.

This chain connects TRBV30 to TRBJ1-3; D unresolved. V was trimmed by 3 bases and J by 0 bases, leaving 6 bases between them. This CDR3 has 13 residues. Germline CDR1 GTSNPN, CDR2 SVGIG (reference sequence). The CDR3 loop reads CAWRLSSGNTIYF. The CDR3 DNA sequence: TGTGCCTGGAGGCTCAGCTCTGGAAACACCATATATTTT.

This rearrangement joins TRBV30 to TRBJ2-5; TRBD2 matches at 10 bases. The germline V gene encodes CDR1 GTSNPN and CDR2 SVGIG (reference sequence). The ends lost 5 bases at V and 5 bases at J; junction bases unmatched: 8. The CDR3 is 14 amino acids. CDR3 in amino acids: CAWASGSGGETQYF. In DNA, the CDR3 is TGTGCCTGGGCTAGCGGGAGTGGCGGGGAGACCCAGTACTTC.

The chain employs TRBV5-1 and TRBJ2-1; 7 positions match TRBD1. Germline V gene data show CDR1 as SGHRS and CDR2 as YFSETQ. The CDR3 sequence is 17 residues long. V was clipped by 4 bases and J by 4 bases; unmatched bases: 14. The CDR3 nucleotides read TGCGCCAGCAGCCTTGGCCACCCGGGACAGTTGTACAATGAGCAGTTCTTC. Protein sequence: CASSLGHPGQLYNEQFF.

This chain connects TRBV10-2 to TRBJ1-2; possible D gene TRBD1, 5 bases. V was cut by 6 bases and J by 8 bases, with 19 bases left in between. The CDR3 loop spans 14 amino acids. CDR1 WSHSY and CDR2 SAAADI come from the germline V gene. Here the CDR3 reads CASSAIDSERGYTF. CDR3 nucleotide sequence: TGCGCCAGCAGCGCGATAGACAGCGAAAGGGGCTACACCTTC.